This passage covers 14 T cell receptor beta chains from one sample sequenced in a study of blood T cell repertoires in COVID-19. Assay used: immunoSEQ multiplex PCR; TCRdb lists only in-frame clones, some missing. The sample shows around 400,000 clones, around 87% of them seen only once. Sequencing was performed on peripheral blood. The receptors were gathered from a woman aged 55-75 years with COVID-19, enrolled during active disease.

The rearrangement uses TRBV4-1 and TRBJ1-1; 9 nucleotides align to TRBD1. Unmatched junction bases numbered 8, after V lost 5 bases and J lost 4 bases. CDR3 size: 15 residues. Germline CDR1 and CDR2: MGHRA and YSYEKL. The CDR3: CASSRRDRGTTEAFF. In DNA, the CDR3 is TGCGCCAGCAGCAGACGTGACAGGGGGACCACTGAAGCTTTCTTT.

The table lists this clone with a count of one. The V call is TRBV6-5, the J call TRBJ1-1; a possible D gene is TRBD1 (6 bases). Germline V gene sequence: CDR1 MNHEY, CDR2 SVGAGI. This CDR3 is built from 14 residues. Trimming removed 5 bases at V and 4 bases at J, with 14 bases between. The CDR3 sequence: CASSSPQGFTEAFF. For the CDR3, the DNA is TGTGCCAGCAGTAGCCCTCAGGGGTTCACTGAAGCTTTCTTT.

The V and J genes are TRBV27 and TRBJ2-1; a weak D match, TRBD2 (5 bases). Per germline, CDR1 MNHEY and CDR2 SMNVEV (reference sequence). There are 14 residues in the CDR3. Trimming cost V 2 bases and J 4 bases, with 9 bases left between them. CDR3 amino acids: CASSLIGGYNEQFF. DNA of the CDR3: TGTGCCAGCAGTTTAATAGGAGGATACAATGAGCAGTTCTTC.

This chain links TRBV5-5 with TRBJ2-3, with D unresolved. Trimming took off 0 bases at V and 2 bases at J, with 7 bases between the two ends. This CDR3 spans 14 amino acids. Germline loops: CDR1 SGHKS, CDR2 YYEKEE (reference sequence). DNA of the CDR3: TGTGCCAGCAGCTTGGATCAGTCCACAGATACGCAGTATTTT. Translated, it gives CASSLDQSTDTQYF. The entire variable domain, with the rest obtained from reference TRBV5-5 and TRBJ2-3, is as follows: DAGVTQSPTHLIKTRGQQVTLRCSPISGHKSVSWYQQVLGQGPQFIFQYYEKEERGRGNFPDRFSARQFPNYSSELNVNALLLGDSALYLCASSLDQSTDTQYFGPGTRLTVL.

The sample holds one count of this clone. The CDR3 DNA is TGTGCCAGCAGATTAAGGACAACCAGCTCCTACAATGAGCAGTTCTTC. Its protein is CASRLRTTSSYNEQFF. The V call is TRBV6-6, the J call TRBJ2-1, with a tentative D call TRBD1 (5 bases). Germline V CDR1 and CDR2: MNHNY, SVGAGI (reference sequence). The CDR3 is 16 amino acids. Trimming shortened V by 6 bases and J by 0 bases, and 15 bases separated the two germline ends.

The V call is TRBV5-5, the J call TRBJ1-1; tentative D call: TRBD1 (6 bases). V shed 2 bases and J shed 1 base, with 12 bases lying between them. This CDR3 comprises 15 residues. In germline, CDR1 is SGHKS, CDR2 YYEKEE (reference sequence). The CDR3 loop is CASSFVTGANTEAFF. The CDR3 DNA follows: TGTGCCAGCAGCTTCGTGACAGGAGCGAACACTGAAGCTTTCTTT.

The CDR3 DNA follows: TGCGCCAGCAGCGCCTTGACAGCGACATATGGCTACACCTTC. Translating it yields CASSALTATYGYTF. The chain carries TRBV4-1 and TRBJ1-2; the D gene is possibly TRBD1 (5 bases). The CDR3 spans 14 residues. V lost 5 bases, J lost 5 bases, and 15 bases lay in between. Germline CDR1 reads MGHRA; CDR2 reads YSYEKL.

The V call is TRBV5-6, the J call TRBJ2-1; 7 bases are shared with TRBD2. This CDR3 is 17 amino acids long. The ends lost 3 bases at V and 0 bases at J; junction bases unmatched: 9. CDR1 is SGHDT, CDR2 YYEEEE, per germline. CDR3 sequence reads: CASSWGGRRSSYNEQFF. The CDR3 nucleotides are TGTGCCAGCAGCTGGGGGGGACGGCGAAGCTCCTACAATGAGCAGTTCTTC.

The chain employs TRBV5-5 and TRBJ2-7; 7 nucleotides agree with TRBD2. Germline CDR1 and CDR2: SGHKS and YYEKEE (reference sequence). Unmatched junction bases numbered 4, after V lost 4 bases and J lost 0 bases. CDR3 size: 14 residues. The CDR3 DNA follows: TGTGCCAGCAGCGTCGGGGGGAGCTCCTACGAGCAGTACTTC. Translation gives CASSVGGSSYEQYF. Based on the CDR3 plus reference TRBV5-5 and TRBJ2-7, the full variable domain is DAGVTQSPTHLIKTRGQQVTLRCSPISGHKSVSWYQQVLGQGPQFIFQYYEKEERGRGNFPDRFSARQFPNYSSELNVNALLLGDSALYLCASSVGGSSYEQYFGPGTRLTVT.

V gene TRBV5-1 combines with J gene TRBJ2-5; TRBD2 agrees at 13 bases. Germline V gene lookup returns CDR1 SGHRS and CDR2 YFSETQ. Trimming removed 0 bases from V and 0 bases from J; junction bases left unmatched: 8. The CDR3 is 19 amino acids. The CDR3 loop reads CASSLEGLAGALYQETQYF. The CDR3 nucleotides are TGCGCCAGCAGCTTGGAAGGACTAGCGGGGGCCCTGTACCAAGAGACCCAGTACTTC.

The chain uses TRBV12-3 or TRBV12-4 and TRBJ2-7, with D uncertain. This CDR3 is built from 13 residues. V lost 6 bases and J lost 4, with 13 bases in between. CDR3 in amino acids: CASRRTTRYEQYF. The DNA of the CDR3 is TGTGCCAGCAGAAGAACTACAAGATACGAGCAGTACTTC.

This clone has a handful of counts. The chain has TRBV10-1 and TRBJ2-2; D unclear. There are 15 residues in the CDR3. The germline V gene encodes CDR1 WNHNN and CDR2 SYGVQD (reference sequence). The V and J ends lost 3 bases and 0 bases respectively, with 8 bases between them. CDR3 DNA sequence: TGCGCCAGCAGTGACAGAACCACGAACACCGGGGAGCTGTTTTTT. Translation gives CASSDRTTNTGELFF.

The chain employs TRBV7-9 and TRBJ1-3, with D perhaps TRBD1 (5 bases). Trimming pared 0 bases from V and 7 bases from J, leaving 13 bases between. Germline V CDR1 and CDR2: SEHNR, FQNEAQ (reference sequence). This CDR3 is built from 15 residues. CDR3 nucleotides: TGTGCCAGCAGCTTAGCGCCGGGGGAGGACAACACCATATATTTT. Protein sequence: CASSLAPGEDNTIYF. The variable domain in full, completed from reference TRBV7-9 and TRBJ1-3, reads DTGVSQNPRHKITKRGQNVTFRCDPISEHNRLYWYRQTLGQGPEFLTYFQNEAQLEKSRLLSDRFSAERPKGSFSTLEIQRTEQGDSAMYLCASSLAPGEDNTIYFGEGSWLTVV.

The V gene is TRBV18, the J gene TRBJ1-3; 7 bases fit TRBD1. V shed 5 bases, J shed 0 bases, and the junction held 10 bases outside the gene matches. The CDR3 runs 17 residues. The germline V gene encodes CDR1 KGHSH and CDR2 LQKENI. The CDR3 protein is CASSTTDRAVSGNTIYF. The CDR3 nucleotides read TGTGCCAGCTCAACCACCGACAGGGCCGTCTCTGGAAACACCATATATTTT.